This T cell receptor beta chain emerged from a study of patients and donors after allogeneic stem cell transplantation. Trimming took 1 base from V and 1 from J; bases not matched to a gene: 8. Germline CDR1 reads LGHNA; CDR2 reads YSLEER. This CDR3 is built from 17 residues. TCRdb ran MiXCR on the RT-PCR reads and lists one entry per CDR3 protein. The table has hundreds of thousands of distinct CDR3 sequences, around 16% seen once; the top ten hold over 6%. The sequence was collected from a human donor who was either an allogeneic HSCT recipient or a stem cell or donor lymphocyte infusion donor (not recorded which). It is not recorded whose cells these are; they may come from a transplant donor. The gene calls are TRBV4-3 and TRBJ2-3, with TRBD1 identical over 7 bases. Sequencing input: blood, either unsorted or a sorted T cell fraction (not recorded which). CDR3: CASSQASGGMRTDTQYF. CDR3 nucleotide sequence: TGCGCCAGCAGCCAAGCGTCAGGGGGAATGCGCACAGATACGCAGTATTTT.